This T cell receptor (beta chain) came from a study of siplizumab effects on memory and regulatory T cells. Data came from immunoSEQ multiplex PCR; TCRdb stores just in-frame clones and leaves some out. This table holds 99,000 or so clones, roughly 94% found once. Germline V gene data show CDR1 as SGHTA and CDR2 as FQGTGA. The V and J ends lost 3 bases and 2 bases respectively, with 12 bases between them. The CDR3 is made up of 15 amino acids. The sequenced material came from non-Treg CD4+ T cells sorted from blood. The origin of this receptor is a human donor in good health. The rearrangement joins TRBV7-3 to TRBJ2-3; D is uncertain. The CDR3 DNA follows: TGTGCCAGCAGCTTTAGGAGCTCCCCCACAGATACGCAGTATTTT. Its translation: CASSFRSSPTDTQYF.